This T cell receptor beta chain was sequenced in a study of human T cells and chemical hapten exposure. Study-level information: Predominantly women, the patients had alopecia areata, totalis or universalis. Findings and caveats of the study: High-frequency TCRs, those above 1 in 1000, stayed the same after DPC sensitization.

Time point: patch test 1, 2 weeks after DPC sensitization. Documented treatment: therapeutic diphenylcyclopropenone sensitization with weekly scalp DPC. TCRdb analysed the RACE reads with MiXCR anew, one entry per CDR3 protein. The repertoire consists of 95,000 to 150,000 distinct CDR3 sequences, with about 13% occurring once and the leading ten covering 0.92%. About this clonotype itself: Its target is unknown.

The CDR3 consists of 15 residues. The V end was cut by 0 bases, the J end by 0 bases, with 6 bases between. The germline gives CDR1 SGHDT, CDR2 YYEEEE. This chain links TRBV5-6 with TRBJ2-2, with D unresolved. The sequence derives from a young man with alopecia areata. Some clones in this sample may be carry-over from other donors' samples. The sample was whole blood, taken in connection with sensitization to the hapten diphenylcyclopropenone (DPC). CDR3 loop: CASSLVISNTGELFF. CDR3 bases: TGTGCCAGCAGCTTGGTCATATCGAACACCGGGGAGCTGTTTTTT.